This T cell receptor beta chain was obtained from a study of blood T cell repertoires in COVID-19. Clones were sequenced by immunoSEQ multiplex PCR, and TCRdb holds only the in-frame ones, with some missing. The repertoire holds fewer than 350,000 clones, with around 93% as singletons. Trimming stripped 6 bases from V and 0 bases from J, with 24 bases between. The CDR3 runs 18 residues. Germline CDR1 and CDR2: SQVTM and ANQGSEA. What was sequenced was PBMCs or T cells enriched from blood (not recorded which). The receptor was derived from a middle-aged man who had been exposed to COVID-19. V and J are TRBV29-1 and TRBJ2-1, with D maybe TRBD2 (5 bases). The CDR3 sequence is CSVEEDVLLPSSYNEQFF. CDR3 DNA: TGCAGCGTGGAGGAGGATGTTCTTTTGCCCAGCTCCTACAATGAGCAGTTCTTC.